This TCR beta chain was sequenced during a study of response to subunit inactivated influenza vaccine. Study-level results: The authors proposed limited new T cell recruitment per seasonal influenza vaccination.

The germline gives CDR1 ENHRY, CDR2 SYGVKD. The CDR3 is made up of 15 amino acids. The V gene lost 4 bases and the J gene lost 4 bases, with 16 bases spanning the gap. Each CDR3 protein is one row after TCRdb ran MiXCR on the RT-PCR reads. The table shows 300,000 to 350,000 distinct CDR3 sequences, with around 22% occurring only once. This clonotype was detected only a few times. Its antigen is as yet unknown. This sequence originates from a man aged 45 to 75 who received an inactivated influenza vaccine. Sequences were derived from PBMCs from blood, sampled approximately 20 months after vaccination. This chain uses TRBV10-3 with TRBJ1-2, with a possible D match to TRBD1 (5 bases). The CDR3 protein is CAISAGGARGYGYTF. The DNA for the CDR3 is TGTGCCATCAGTGCTGGAGGGGCACGGGGCTATGGCTACACCTTC.